Here is one T cell receptor (beta chain) with its context. This specimen belongs to a study of control samples from healthy donors and cancer patients. CDR3 length: 13 amino acids. Germline V gene lookup returns CDR1 LGHNA and CDR2 YNFKEQ. V was pared by 0 bases and J by 9 bases, with 8 bases between. Sequencing used immunoSEQ multiplex PCR; TCRdb keeps in-frame clones, though not all of them. The table includes 55,000 to 65,000 clones, around 87% detected once. The specimen was PBMCs. The chain employs TRBV4-2 and TRBJ2-2; no definite D call. This clonotype originated in a woman between 55 and 75 years old with lung cancer. The CDR3 is CASSQDKHRELFF. The CDR3 DNA reads as TGTGCCAGCAGCCAAGATAAACACCGGGAGCTGTTTTTT.